This is a list of T cell receptor beta chains from one sample in a study of shared clonotypes between healthy human individuals. Using immunoSEQ multiplex PCR, the repertoire was profiled, and TCRdb retains in-frame clones only, with some absent. Of about 2 million clones in the sample, around 95% were seen once. Sequenced: naive CD4+ T cells sorted from blood. The receptors here all came from a young man in good health. CDR3s include the opening cysteine and the closing phenylalanine or tryptophan. D genes are given only for firm matches. Size tells how often a clone was seen (once, few, many) or the class of an expanded clone, and some rows leave it out.

once	.	TRBV19	TRBJ1-6	TGTGCCAGTACCACGATTGCTTCGCATAATTCACCCCTCCACTTT	CASTTIASHNSPLHF
.	TRBD2	TRBV6-5	TRBJ2-7	TGTGCCAGCAGTTATTCCGGACTAGCGGGGGTCTACGAGCAGTACTTC	CASSYSGLAGVYEQYF
.	.	TRBV7-2	TRBJ2-3	TGTGCCAGCAGCTTAGATCCGCTATGGGATACGCAGTATTTT	CASSLDPLWDTQYF
.	.	TRBV7-2	TRBJ2-4	TGTGCCAGCAGCTTAGTAGCGGTGAGCTTAGCCAAAAACATTCAGTACTTC	CASSLVAVSLAKNIQYF
.	.	TRBV18	TRBJ2-1	TGTGCCAGCTCACCACCCATTGATGAGCAGTTCTTC	CASSPPIDEQFF
.	TRBD2	TRBV7-2	TRBJ2-7	TGTGCCAGCAGCTCGGAGCGGGGAACCTACGAGCAGTACTTC	CASSSERGTYEQYF
.	.	TRBV21-1	TRBJ2-1	TGTGCCATCTCCGAAACCGGGACAGGGCCATACAATGAGCAGTTCTTC	CAISETGTGPYNEQFF
.	TRBD2	TRBV11-3	TRBJ2-1	TGTGCCAGCAGCGGAGAGGTTGGCGGGAGGGCCCTCTCCTACAATGAGCAGTTCTTC	CASSGEVGGRALSYNEQFF
.	TRBD1	TRBV6-1	TRBJ1-2	TGTGCCAGCAGTGAAGAGGGACAGGGCAACTATGGCTACACCTTC	CASSEEGQGNYGYTF
.	.	TRBV5-4	TRBJ2-3	TGTGCCAGCAGCCCCGGGTCGCGGGTGCTTGACACAGATACGCAGTATTTT	CASSPGSRVLDTDTQYF
.	TRBD1	TRBV28	TRBJ2-5	TGTGCCAGCAGTTTGGGACAGGGCGGCCAAGAGACCCAGTACTTC	CASSLGQGGQETQYF
.	.	TRBV30	TRBJ1-4	TGTGCCTGGAGTTTGGGCCCTCCTAATGAAAAACTGTTTTTT	CAWSLGPPNEKLFF
.	.	TRBV7-9	TRBJ2-5	TGTGCCAGCAGCTCACAGAAAGCGGGCCAAGAGACCCAGTACTTC	CASSSQKAGQETQYF
.	TRBD1	TRBV28	TRBJ2-7	TGTGCCAGCAGTTTAACCGGGACAGTTCTCTACGAGCAGTACTTC	CASSLTGTVLYEQYF
once	.	TRBV7-6	TRBJ1-3	TGTGCCAGCAGCTTTAACGCCCGGGACACCATATATTTT	CASSFNARDTIYF
.	.	TRBV5-6	TRBJ1-2	TGTGCCAGCAGCTTGTCCGGGAGCTATGGCTACACCTTC	CASSLSGSYGYTF
.	.	TRBV5-8	TRBJ2-3	TGTGCCAGCAGCTTGACAGGGTACACAGATACGCAGTATTTT	CASSLTGYTDTQYF
.	.	TRBV6-4	TRBJ1-1	TGTGCCAGCGGGTTGGACACTGAAGCTTTCTTT	CASGLDTEAFF
.	TRBD1	TRBV7-2	TRBJ2-2	TGTGCCAGCAGCCGGGGACAGGGGAGGGCCGGGGAGCTGTTTTTT	CASSRGQGRAGELFF
.	TRBD1	TRBV29-1	TRBJ1-2	TGCAGCGTGGAAGGACAGGGGGCAGGTGGCTACACCTTC	CSVEGQGAGGYTF
.	TRBD2	TRBV4-3	TRBJ2-3	TGCGCCAGCAGTCCTATAGCGGGAGGGCGGGCAGATACGCAGTATTTT	CASSPIAGGRADTQYF
.	.	TRBV20-1	TRBJ1-5	TGCAGTGGGGCAAGGGATCAGCCCCAGCATTTT	CSGARDQPQHF
once	TRBD1	TRBV5-4	TRBJ2-3	TGTGCCAGCACCCCTGGGGGGGACAGGGGGCAAGATACGCAGTATTTT	CASTPGGDRGQDTQYF
.	.	TRBV30	TRBJ1-5	TGTGCCTGGCAGGGAGTTCAAAATCAGCCCCAGCATTTT	CAWQGVQNQPQHF
.	.	TRBV30	TRBJ2-5	TGTGCCTGGAGTCTGGGACAGGGAGGGAGCGGGAGGGAGACCCAGTACTTC	CAWSLGQGGSGRETQYF
once	.	TRBV19	TRBJ2-7	TGTGCCAGTAGTATCACCAGCGGGTTATCCTACGAGCAGTACTTC	CASSITSGLSYEQYF
once	.	TRBV4-3	TRBJ1-2	TGCGCCAGCAGCCAAGATGTGGCAGTGTCAGGCTATGGCTACACCTTC	CASSQDVAVSGYGYTF
.	TRBD1	TRBV11-2	TRBJ2-1	TGTGCCAGCAGCGAGGGACAGAGCTCCTACAATGAGCAGTTCTTC	CASSEGQSSYNEQFF
.	TRBD1	TRBV19	TRBJ2-7	TGTGCCACGGCGAGCTGGACAGGCTCCTACGAGCAGTACTTC	CATASWTGSYEQYF
.	TRBD1	TRBV19	TRBJ1-2	TGTGCCAGTAGAGACAGGGGGCCCGGCGGCTACACCTTC	CASRDRGPGGYTF
.	.	TRBV5-6	TRBJ1-2	TGTGCCAGCAGCTTCAGCTCGGACGGATATTATGGCTACACCTTC	CASSFSSDGYYGYTF
.	.	TRBV2	TRBJ2-3	TGTGCCAGCAGCGGGACTAGCACAGATACGCAGTATTTT	CASSGTSTDTQYF
once	TRBD2	TRBV5-8	TRBJ2-1	TGTGCCAGCAGCTTGAAAACTAGCGGACTATACAATGAGCAGTTCTTC	CASSLKTSGLYNEQFF
.	.	TRBV2	TRBJ1-5	TGTGCCAGCAGTGAAGCGGACAGTCAGCCCCAGCATTTT	CASSEADSQPQHF
.	.	TRBV10-2	TRBJ1-2	TGCGCCAGCAGTGGGACAGAACTACCTAACTATGGCTACACCTTC	CASSGTELPNYGYTF
.	.	TRBV7-2	TRBJ2-2	TGTGCCAGCAGCTCCCGGAGAAACACCGGGGAGCTGTTTTTT	CASSSRRNTGELFF
.	TRBD2	TRBV11-2	TRBJ2-3	TGTGCCAGCAGCTGGGGCCTAGCGGGATTGGGAGATACGCAGTATTTT	CASSWGLAGLGDTQYF
.	.	TRBV28	TRBJ1-2	TGTGCCAGCAGTTTATCGGGGGTCTATGGCTACACCTTC	CASSLSGVYGYTF
.	.	TRBV14	TRBJ1-1	TGTGCCAGCAGCCAAGGACCACGGACAGTGAACACTGAAGCTTTCTTT	CASSQGPRTVNTEAFF
.	TRBD2	TRBV5-4	TRBJ2-7	TGTGCCAGCAGCACGGGACTAGCGGGAGAGGACGAGCAGTACTTC	CASSTGLAGEDEQYF
.	TRBD1	TRBV5-4	TRBJ1-4	TGTGCCAGCAGCTACAGGGGTGTGGATAATGAAAAACTGTTTTTT	CASSYRGVDNEKLFF
.	TRBD1	TRBV4-3	TRBJ2-6	TGCGCCAGCAGCCGGGACAGCCTCGGCTCTGGGGCCAACGTCCTGACTTTC	CASSRDSLGSGANVLTF
.	TRBD1	TRBV29-1	TRBJ1-2	TGCAGCGTTGAGGGTCCAGGGGGCAACTATGGCTACACCTTC	CSVEGPGGNYGYTF
.	TRBD1	TRBV12-5	TRBJ1-5	TGTGCTAGTGGTTTGTCCCTCACACAGGGGGCGGGCAATCAGCCCCAGCATTTT	CASGLSLTQGAGNQPQHF
.	.	TRBV28	TRBJ1-4	TGTGCCAGCAGGCAGATCAGGGTGGAAAAACTGTTTTTT	CASRQIRVEKLFF
.	.	TRBV5-4	TRBJ2-7	TGTGCCAGCAGCTTATCCCTGGAATCCTACGAGCAGTACTTC	CASSLSLESYEQYF
once	TRBD1	TRBV29-1	TRBJ1-1	TGCAGCGTCCCCCGGGACAGGAACACTGAAGCTTTCTTT	CSVPRDRNTEAFF
.	TRBD2	TRBV10-1	TRBJ2-3	TGCGCCAGCAGAGGGGGACTAGCTACAGATACGCAGTATTTT	CASRGGLATDTQYF
.	TRBD2	TRBV10-3	TRBJ2-2	TGTGCCATCAGTGCCGGGGGGGCCGGTACCGGGGAGCTGTTTTTT	CAISAGGAGTGELFF
once	TRBD2	TRBV4-3	TRBJ2-5	TGCGCCAGCAGCCAAGTATCGACTAGCGGATACCAAGAGACCCAGTACTTC	CASSQVSTSGYQETQYF
.	TRBD1	TRBV5-1	TRBJ2-3	TGCGCCAGCAGCTCAAAGACAGGGTCCACAGATACGCAGTATTTT	CASSSKTGSTDTQYF
.	.	TRBV2	TRBJ1-2	TGTGCCAGCACCCCAGAGGACAACTATGGCTACACCTTC	CASTPEDNYGYTF
.	.	TRBV18	TRBJ2-3	TGTGCCAGCTCACCACCAGGGTTGGATACGCAGTATTTT	CASSPPGLDTQYF
.	TRBD1	TRBV30	TRBJ1-2	TGTGCCTGGAGTGTACTGGGACAGGGGATGGGTGGCTACACCTTC	CAWSVLGQGMGGYTF
.	TRBD2	TRBV5-6	TRBJ2-2	TGTGCCAGCAGCCGCGCGGGAGGGCCGACCGGGGAGCTGTTTTTT	CASSRAGGPTGELFF
.	.	TRBV19	TRBJ2-1	TGTGCCAGTAGTGCCTTGAAGACCAGCTCCTACAATGAGCAGTTCTTC	CASSALKTSSYNEQFF
.	.	TRBV7-7	TRBJ2-5	TGTGCTAGCAGCTTAGACAGCCAAGAGACCCAGTACTTC	CASSLDSQETQYF